Listed below are T cell receptor beta chains from one sample, sequenced in a study of blood T cell repertoires in COVID-19. This table comes from immunoSEQ multiplex PCR, and its TCRdb copy is limited to in-frame clones, with some not included. The sample consists of roughly 320,000 clones, roughly 85% of them appearing once. The material sequenced was peripheral blood. These receptor sequences come from a human donor in a cohort sampled during active COVID-19. The CDR3 runs from the conserved cysteine through the conserved F or W. The order of the fields is clone size, V gene, J gene, D gene, CDR3 DNA, CDR3 protein. D genes are given only for firm matches. Not every row has a clone size; where given, it reads once, few, many or a size class.

clone size: .; V gene: TRBV5-1; J gene: TRBJ1-1; D gene: TRBD1; CDR3 DNA: TGCGCCAGCAGCAAGGACAGGGAAGACACTGAAGCTTTCTTT; CDR3 protein: CASSKDREDTEAFF
clone size: .; V gene: TRBV10-1; J gene: TRBJ2-1; D gene: .; CDR3 DNA: TGCGCCAGCAGTGATCAGGGGTACAATGAGCAGTTCTTC; CDR3 protein: CASSDQGYNEQFF
clone size: few; V gene: TRBV11-2; J gene: TRBJ1-2; D gene: .; CDR3 DNA: TGTGCCAGCAGCACACGGGCGGCAGGGCCTGATGGCTACACCTTC; CDR3 protein: CASSTRAAGPDGYTF
clone size: .; V gene: TRBV7-9; J gene: TRBJ1-2; D gene: .; CDR3 DNA: TGTGCCAGCAGCTTGACAGTATCAACGGAAGGGGAAGGCTACACCTTC; CDR3 protein: CASSLTVSTEGEGYTF
clone size: .; V gene: TRBV5-5; J gene: TRBJ1-1; D gene: TRBD1; CDR3 DNA: TGTGCCAGCAGCTATACCGGGACAGGGGGTCCGAACACTGAAGCTTTCTTT; CDR3 protein: CASSYTGTGGPNTEAFF
clone size: .; V gene: TRBV18; J gene: TRBJ1-5; D gene: .; CDR3 DNA: TGTGCCAGCTCACCTCAAGAGGGTGTAGGCAATCAGCCCCAGCATTTT; CDR3 protein: CASSPQEGVGNQPQHF
clone size: .; V gene: TRBV12-5; J gene: TRBJ2-1; D gene: TRBD2; CDR3 DNA: TGTGCTAGTGGTTTGAAGGTTCTAGCGGGGCTTTCCTACAATGAGCAGTTCTTC; CDR3 protein: CASGLKVLAGLSYNEQFF
clone size: .; V gene: TRBV12-2; J gene: TRBJ2-2; D gene: .; CDR3 DNA: TGTGCAAGTCGCTTAGCGGAGGTGAAACAAATGAACACCGGGGAGCTGTTTTTT; CDR3 protein: CASRLAEVKQMNTGELFF
clone size: .; V gene: TRBV2; J gene: TRBJ1-6; D gene: .; CDR3 DNA: TGTGCCAGCAGTGAAAGGCAGGGCAATTCACCCCTCCACTTT; CDR3 protein: CASSERQGNSPLHF
clone size: once; V gene: TRBV6-5; J gene: TRBJ2-7; D gene: .; CDR3 DNA: TGTGCCAGCAGACGGACACTTTGGGAGCAGTACTTC; CDR3 protein: CASRRTLWEQYF
clone size: .; V gene: TRBV5-6; J gene: TRBJ1-1; D gene: TRBD1; CDR3 DNA: TGTGCCAGCAGCTGGTTGACAGGGGTGCGAACTGAAGCTTTCTTT; CDR3 protein: CASSWLTGVRTEAFF
clone size: few; V gene: TRBV12-3/TRBV12-4; J gene: TRBJ1-5; D gene: .; CDR3 DNA: TGTGCCAGCAGTCCAGTTAATCAGCCCCAGCATTTT; CDR3 protein: CASSPVNQPQHF
clone size: .; V gene: TRBV3-1/TRBV3-2; J gene: TRBJ1-1; D gene: TRBD1; CDR3 DNA: TGTGCCAGCAGCCAAGACCGACGATGGGACAGGGGAGAGAACACTGAAGCTTTCTTT; CDR3 protein: CASSQDRRWDRGENTEAFF
clone size: once; V gene: TRBV2; J gene: TRBJ1-5; D gene: TRBD1; CDR3 DNA: TGTGCCAGCAGGGGGGACAGTTATAGCAATCAGCCCCAGCATTTT; CDR3 protein: CASRGDSYSNQPQHF
clone size: .; V gene: TRBV18; J gene: TRBJ2-1; D gene: .; CDR3 DNA: TGTGCCAGCTCACCAGACAGCAATGAGCAGTTCTTC; CDR3 protein: CASSPDSNEQFF
clone size: .; V gene: TRBV24-1; J gene: TRBJ2-7; D gene: .; CDR3 DNA: TGTGCCACCAGTGATTCAGGCCGCAGTTTATCCTACGAGCAGTACTTC; CDR3 protein: CATSDSGRSLSYEQYF
clone size: .; V gene: TRBV3-1/TRBV3-2; J gene: TRBJ2-3; D gene: .; CDR3 DNA: TGTGCCAGCAGCCAAGACCCAGGGGGCACAGATACGCAGTATTTT; CDR3 protein: CASSQDPGGTDTQYF
clone size: once; V gene: TRBV4-1; J gene: TRBJ1-2; D gene: .; CDR3 DNA: TGCGCCAGCAGCCAAGTTGGCAATAACTATGGCTACACCTTC; CDR3 protein: CASSQVGNNYGYTF
clone size: few; V gene: TRBV18; J gene: TRBJ1-5; D gene: TRBD1; CDR3 DNA: TGTGCCAGCTCACCGTCGGCAGGGGGAATTGTTCAGCCCCAGCATTTT; CDR3 protein: CASSPSAGGIVQPQHF
clone size: .; V gene: TRBV2; J gene: TRBJ1-3; D gene: .; CDR3 DNA: TGTGCCAGCAGAGGGGCTCTGGCTGGAAACACCATATATTTT; CDR3 protein: CASRGALAGNTIYF
clone size: .; V gene: TRBV5-4; J gene: TRBJ1-5; D gene: .; CDR3 DNA: TGTGCCAGCAGCTTTGGTGGGGGCGATCAGCCCCAGCATTTT; CDR3 protein: CASSFGGGDQPQHF
clone size: .; V gene: TRBV29-1; J gene: TRBJ1-1; D gene: .; CDR3 DNA: TGCAGCGACCTCTGGCGGATTGAAGCTTTCTTT; CDR3 protein: CSDLWRIEAFF
clone size: .; V gene: TRBV9; J gene: TRBJ2-7; D gene: .; CDR3 DNA: TGTGCCAGCAGCGTTAACTCTGACTACGAGCAGTACTTC; CDR3 protein: CASSVNSDYEQYF
clone size: .; V gene: TRBV12-3/TRBV12-4; J gene: TRBJ2-1; D gene: TRBD2; CDR3 DNA: TGTGCCAGCATTACTAGCGGCTACAATGAGCAGTTCTTC; CDR3 protein: CASITSGYNEQFF
clone size: .; V gene: TRBV5-1; J gene: TRBJ2-1; D gene: .; CDR3 DNA: TGCGCCAGCAGCTTGCCGGGGGGCACGGAGGAGCAGTTCTTC; CDR3 protein: CASSLPGGTEEQFF
clone size: .; V gene: TRBV7-8; J gene: TRBJ1-5; D gene: .; CDR3 DNA: TGTGCCAGCAGCTCTGATGGACTTGGGAATCAGCCCCAGCATTTT; CDR3 protein: CASSSDGLGNQPQHF
clone size: few; V gene: TRBV6-5; J gene: TRBJ1-6; D gene: TRBD1; CDR3 DNA: TGTGCCAGCAGTTCCGGACAGGGCAATTCACCCCTCCACTTT; CDR3 protein: CASSSGQGNSPLHF
clone size: .; V gene: TRBV15; J gene: TRBJ2-3; D gene: .; CDR3 DNA: TGTGCCACCAGCAGAGGTGGGCAGGGGACAGATACGCAGTATTTT; CDR3 protein: CATSRGGQGTDTQYF
clone size: .; V gene: TRBV4-2; J gene: TRBJ2-7; D gene: .; CDR3 DNA: TGTGCCAGCAGCCGGGAGAACAGTAAAGACTCCTACGAGCAGTACTTC; CDR3 protein: CASSRENSKDSYEQYF
clone size: .; V gene: TRBV5-1; J gene: TRBJ2-2; D gene: .; CDR3 DNA: TGCGCCAGCAGCTTGGAACAGTCGTCCGGGGAGCTGTTTTTT; CDR3 protein: CASSLEQSSGELFF
clone size: once; V gene: TRBV10-3; J gene: TRBJ1-2; D gene: TRBD1; CDR3 DNA: TGTGCCATCAGTCGATCGAAGGGACAGGGGGCAGATGGCTACACCTTC; CDR3 protein: CAISRSKGQGADGYTF
clone size: .; V gene: TRBV28; J gene: TRBJ2-7; D gene: .; CDR3 DNA: TGTGCCAGCAGCCCCGTGGGGGGATCCTACGAGCAGTACTTC; CDR3 protein: CASSPVGGSYEQYF
clone size: .; V gene: TRBV3-1/TRBV3-2; J gene: TRBJ1-2; D gene: .; CDR3 DNA: TGTGCCAGCAGCCAAGGAGGGTTTAATAGCTATGGCTACACCTTC; CDR3 protein: CASSQGGFNSYGYTF
clone size: .; V gene: TRBV7-8; J gene: TRBJ2-3; D gene: .; CDR3 DNA: TGTGCCAGCAGCTCGCTAGATGTGACAGATACGCAGTATTTT; CDR3 protein: CASSSLDVTDTQYF
clone size: .; V gene: TRBV11-3; J gene: TRBJ1-1; D gene: .; CDR3 DNA: TGTGCCAGCAGCTTTTCGACTTCCACTGAAGCTTTCTTT; CDR3 protein: CASSFSTSTEAFF
clone size: once; V gene: TRBV5-4; J gene: TRBJ1-1; D gene: TRBD1; CDR3 DNA: TGTGCCAGCAGGACGAACCCGGGACAGGGGATACAAACGGCTTTCTTT; CDR3 protein: CASRTNPGQGIQTAFF
clone size: once; V gene: TRBV7-9; J gene: TRBJ2-1; D gene: .; CDR3 DNA: TGTGCCAGCAGCCCCACGGGGTACGATGAGCAGTTCTTC; CDR3 protein: CASSPTGYDEQFF
clone size: many; V gene: TRBV18; J gene: TRBJ1-1; D gene: .; CDR3 DNA: TGTGCCAGCTCACCCGACGGGTCGACTGAAGCTTTCTTT; CDR3 protein: CASSPDGSTEAFF
clone size: .; V gene: TRBV3-1/TRBV3-2; J gene: TRBJ1-2; D gene: .; CDR3 DNA: TGTGCCAGCAGCCAAGACGGACTTTATGGCTACACCTTC; CDR3 protein: CASSQDGLYGYTF
clone size: once; V gene: TRBV7-9; J gene: TRBJ1-1; D gene: .; CDR3 DNA: TGTGCCAGCAGCTTTTTGATAGGGGTCAAACCGGACACTGAAGCTTTCTTT; CDR3 protein: CASSFLIGVKPDTEAFF
clone size: .; V gene: TRBV19; J gene: TRBJ2-2; D gene: TRBD1; CDR3 DNA: TGTGCCAGTAAAAGGGGGCAGAGCACCGGGGAGCTGTTTTTT; CDR3 protein: CASKRGQSTGELFF
clone size: .; V gene: TRBV19; J gene: TRBJ2-7; D gene: TRBD1; CDR3 DNA: TGTGCCAGTAGTATAATCTATATGAGGACAGGGGGCGGTGAGCAGTACTTC; CDR3 protein: CASSIIYMRTGGGEQYF
clone size: .; V gene: TRBV28; J gene: TRBJ2-3; D gene: .; CDR3 DNA: TGTGCCAGCAGGGCCGATCCGATTTTTCCTACGCAGTATTTT; CDR3 protein: CASRADPIFPTQYF
clone size: .; V gene: TRBV3-1/TRBV3-2; J gene: TRBJ2-2; D gene: TRBD1; CDR3 DNA: TGTGCCAGCAGCCAGCGTGGAGCAGGGGGCGGGGAGCTGTTTTTT; CDR3 protein: CASSQRGAGGGELFF
clone size: .; V gene: TRBV11-3; J gene: TRBJ2-7; D gene: TRBD1; CDR3 DNA: TGTGCCAGCAGCTTATACACAGGGGGTTACGAGCAGTACTTC; CDR3 protein: CASSLYTGGYEQYF
clone size: once; V gene: TRBV11-3; J gene: TRBJ1-4; D gene: TRBD1; CDR3 DNA: TGTGCCAGCAGCCAAAGACAGGGATGGAGCATTGATGAAAAACTGTTTTTT; CDR3 protein: CASSQRQGWSIDEKLFF
clone size: once; V gene: TRBV3-1/TRBV3-2; J gene: TRBJ2-1; D gene: TRBD1; CDR3 DNA: TGTGCCAGCAGCCCATGGACAGGGGGGGTTAATGAGCAGTTCTTC; CDR3 protein: CASSPWTGGVNEQFF
clone size: .; V gene: TRBV5-1; J gene: TRBJ2-2; D gene: TRBD1; CDR3 DNA: TGCGCCAGCAGCTTTGGACAGGGGAACACCGGGGAGCTGTTTTTT; CDR3 protein: CASSFGQGNTGELFF
clone size: .; V gene: TRBV11-3; J gene: TRBJ2-5; D gene: .; CDR3 DNA: TGTGCCAGCAGCTTAGTGGGGGACACTCAAGAGACCCAGTACTTC; CDR3 protein: CASSLVGDTQETQYF
clone size: .; V gene: TRBV7-8; J gene: TRBJ2-1; D gene: TRBD1; CDR3 DNA: TGTGCCAGCAGCTTAGTGGTGGGGACAGGGAGCTACAATGAGCAGTTCTTC; CDR3 protein: CASSLVVGTGSYNEQFF
clone size: .; V gene: TRBV30; J gene: TRBJ2-1; D gene: TRBD2; CDR3 DNA: TGTGCCTGGAGTGGAGGACTAAGCGGGGGGAATGAGCAGTTCTTC; CDR3 protein: CAWSGGLSGGNEQFF
clone size: .; V gene: TRBV6-6; J gene: TRBJ2-3; D gene: TRBD2; CDR3 DNA: TGTGCCAGCAGGATGGGACTAGCGGTCGGCACAGATACGCAGTATTTT; CDR3 protein: CASRMGLAVGTDTQYF
clone size: .; V gene: TRBV3-1/TRBV3-2; J gene: TRBJ1-2; D gene: .; CDR3 DNA: TGTGCCAGCAGCCAAGAGGTGGGTCCAGGACTATATGGCTACACCTTC; CDR3 protein: CASSQEVGPGLYGYTF